The present entry profiles one T cell receptor beta chain with its context. Looked up from germline, CDR1 is LGHNA and CDR2 is YNFKEQ. This CDR3 spans 16 amino acids. The V segment lost 3 bases and the J segment 4 bases; nucleotides outside the gene matches: 6. As originally analysed: The authors estimated nucleated cell counts from reference gene primer amplification. TCRdb keeps only in-frame clones here, not all; method: immunoSEQ multiplex PCR. The DNA was the basis for D and trimming; V, J and clone size are from that table. This sample has some 240,000 clones, with more than 65% found just once. The data derive from a study of blood T cell repertoires in COVID-19. Study at large: Donors in the United States, Italy and Spain gave samples during acute or convalescent COVID-19. Sources were T cells, B-cell-depleted T cells, or PBMCs; the material itself was cDNA or gDNA.

Recovered participants had two consecutive negative NP/OP PCR tests, healthcare professional clearance, or symptom resolution. This receptor was taken from a man aged 50 to 59 who had recovered from COVID-19. Sequencing was carried out using PBMCs or T cells enriched from blood (not recorded which). The J gene is TRBJ1-5, the V gene TRBV4-2; 10 nucleotides agree with TRBD1. CDR3 region: CASSHSGTGENQPQHF. CDR3 sequence (DNA): TGTGCCAGCAGCCACTCCGGGACAGGGGAAAATCAGCCCCAGCATTTT.